Each of the 20 T cell receptor beta chains below was sequenced from the same sample in a study of lymphopenia after photon versus proton radiotherapy. Some clones are missing from TCRdb's copy, which holds only in-frame ones; the method was immunoSEQ multiplex PCR. This sample has roughly 67,000 clones; just over 90% occur once, and the top ten carry around 2.6%. The input for sequencing was peripheral blood, taken from a patient treated with photon-based radiotherapy. The receptors here all came from a woman between 65 and 79 years old with pancreatic cancer.

The genes are TRBV10-3 and TRBJ1-2, with D unclear. Germline CDR1 reads ENHRY; CDR2 reads SYGVKD. This CDR3 has 11 amino acids. The CDR3 coding sequence is TGTGCGTCTCGGGTCGACTATGGCTACACCTTC. This sequence encodes CASRVDYGYTF.

The gene calls are TRBV6-6 and TRBJ2-1, with no clear D. Germline V gene lookup returns CDR1 MNHNY and CDR2 SVGAGI (reference sequence). This CDR3 spans 16 amino acids. Trimming took off 0 bases at V and 4 bases at J, with 13 bases between the two ends. The CDR3 protein is CASSYSAQRRYNEQFF. CDR3 coding DNA: TGTGCCAGCAGTTACTCAGCTCAGAGGAGATACAATGAGCAGTTCTTC.

CDR3 in amino acids: CASSLQGWEKLFF. Here the CDR3 DNA reads TGTGCCAGCAGCTTACAGGGTTGGGAAAAACTGTTTTTT. This sequence joins TRBV27 and TRBJ1-4, with a weak D call TRBD1 (6 bases). The germline CDR1 and CDR2 sequences are MNHEY and SMNVEV (reference sequence). V was shortened by 6 bases and J by 8 bases, with 13 bases between the two germline ends. The CDR3 loop spans 13 amino acids. The full variable domain, its missing parts supplied by reference TRBV27 and TRBJ1-4, is EAQVTQNPRYLITVTGKKLTVTCSQNMNHEYMSWYRQDPGLGLRQIYYSMNVEVTDKGDVPEGYKVSRKEKRNFPLILESPSPNQTSLYFCASSLQGWEKLFFGSGTQLSVL.

V usage is TRBV14 and J usage is TRBJ1-1; D perhaps matches TRBD1 (5 bases). The germline V gene encodes CDR1 SGHDN and CDR2 FVKESK. The CDR3 length is 15 residues. V shed 4 bases and J shed 0 bases, with 12 bases lying between them. The DNA of the CDR3 is TGTGCCAGCAGCCTTCCAGGGACCATGAACACTGAAGCTTTCTTT. It yields the protein CASSLPGTMNTEAFF. The whole variable domain, filled in from reference TRBV14 and TRBJ1-1, reads EAGVTQFPSHSVIEKGQTVTLRCDPISGHDNLYWYRRVMGKEIKFLLHFVKESKQDESGMPNNRFLAERTGGTYSTLKVQPAELEDSGVYFCASSLPGTMNTEAFFGQGTRLTVV.

This clone has only a few counts. CDR3 loop: CASSLHPYYGYTF. The CDR3 DNA reads as TGTGCCAGCAGCTTACACCCCTACTATGGCTACACCTTC. The gene calls are TRBV7-9 and TRBJ1-2; D is undetermined. Germline-derived CDR1 and CDR2 are SEHNR and FQNEAQ (reference sequence). The CDR3 runs 13 residues. Trimming pared 2 bases from V and 3 bases from J, leaving 7 bases between.

The genes are TRBV4-3 and TRBJ2-1; D is undetermined. The CDR3 length is 15 residues. Per the germline V gene, CDR1 is LGHNA and CDR2 is YSLEER. Deletions cut 1 base from V and 0 bases from J, with 7 bases between. The CDR3 is CASSQGLSSYNEQFF. CDR3 nucleotides: TGCGCCAGCAGCCAAGGGCTGAGCTCCTACAATGAGCAGTTCTTC.

This chain uses TRBV7-2 with TRBJ2-3, with 12 bases identical to TRBD2. With V trimmed by 1 base and J by 4 bases, 6 bases remained unmatched. CDR1 and CDR2 (germline): SGHTA, FQGNSA. CDR3 length equals 17 residues. CDR3 protein: CASSLVASGRGADTQYF. In DNA, the CDR3 is TGTGCCAGCAGCTTAGTTGCTAGCGGGAGGGGCGCAGATACGCAGTATTTT.

V gene TRBV19 combines with J gene TRBJ2-1, with 7 bases lining up with TRBD1. The CDR3 has 16 residues. The junction had 3 bases not matched to a gene; V was cut back by 1 base and J by 0 bases. The germline gives CDR1 LNHDA, CDR2 SQIVND (reference sequence). The CDR3 region is CASSIGPGGSYNEQFF. CDR3 nucleotide sequence: TGTGCCAGTAGTATAGGGCCAGGGGGCTCCTACAATGAGCAGTTCTTC.

The chain has TRBV7-2 and TRBJ2-7; D is undetermined. From germline, CDR1 is SGHTA and CDR2 FQGNSA. Trimming shortened V by 4 bases and J by 3 bases, and 10 bases separated the two germline ends. The CDR3 runs 13 residues. The CDR3 loop reads CASSSPQLYEQYF. In DNA form, the CDR3 reads TGTGCCAGCAGCTCCCCACAGCTCTACGAGCAGTACTTC.

V gene TRBV9 combines with J gene TRBJ1-1; D remains unclear. V was pared by 7 bases and J by 3 bases, with 7 bases between. Germline-derived CDR1 and CDR2 are SGDLS and YYNGEE. This CDR3 is built from 11 residues. CDR3 region: CASGGDTEAFF. The CDR3 DNA follows: TGTGCCAGCGGTGGGGACACTGAAGCTTTCTTT.

The chain links TRBV28 to TRBJ1-3; no clear D. This CDR3 is built from 14 residues. Trimming stripped 3 bases from V and 0 bases from J, with 6 bases between. Germline CDR1 MDHEN, CDR2 SYDVKM. Written as DNA, the CDR3 is TGTGCCAGCAGTTTTACAGCCTCTGGAAACACCATATATTTT. Its protein product is CASSFTASGNTIYF.

V and J are TRBV4-3 and TRBJ1-4; 7 bases match TRBD1. Germline-derived CDR1 and CDR2 are LGHNA and YSLEER. V was clipped by 2 bases and J by 7 bases; unmatched bases: 16. This CDR3 is 18 amino acids long. The CDR3 sequence is CASSQKAAIRGRSEKLFF. CDR3 DNA sequence: TGCGCCAGCAGCCAAAAGGCCGCAATTAGGGGGCGCAGTGAAAAACTGTTTTTT.

The V gene is TRBV10-3, the J gene TRBJ2-3; D not certain. CDR3 length: 14 amino acids. Germline-derived CDR1 and CDR2 are ENHRY and SYGVKD. Trimming removed 0 bases from V and 2 bases from J, with 6 bases in between. The CDR3 DNA sequence: TGTGCCATCAGTGAGTCAGGAATCACAGATACGCAGTATTTT. It specifies CAISESGITDTQYF.

The chain uses TRBV11-2 and TRBJ2-7, with D tentatively TRBD2 (7 bases). The CDR3 runs 14 residues. Trimming took 4 bases from V and 2 from J, leaving 12 bases between them. Germline values: CDR1 SGHAT, CDR2 FQNNGV. The CDR3 spells CASSWGGVAYEQYF. The CDR3 nucleotides read TGTGCCAGCAGCTGGGGGGGCGTCGCCTACGAGCAGTACTTC.

The chain employs TRBV11-3 and TRBJ2-7, with no clear D. The CDR3 spans 17 residues. Germline values: CDR1 SGHNT, CDR2 YENEEA. Trimming took off 0 bases at V and 3 bases at J, with 18 bases between the two ends. In nucleotides, the CDR3 is TGTGCCAGCAGCTTAGATATCGTCGAGAAAACTATCTACGAGCAGTACTTC. It codes for CASSLDIVEKTIYEQYF.

The chain joins TRBV29-1 to TRBJ2-1; weak D call: TRBD2 (6 bases). CDR3 length: 16 residues. V was shortened by 4 bases and J by 4 bases, with 20 bases between the two germline ends. Germline loops: CDR1 SQVTM, CDR2 ANQGSEA. The CDR3 DNA follows: TGCAGCGTTGGAGCTAGCGATTTAGGGTATTACAATGAGCAGTTCTTC. It specifies CSVGASDLGYYNEQFF.

The rearrangement uses TRBV28 and TRBJ2-7, with 11 bases lining up with TRBD1. Per the germline V gene, CDR1 is MDHEN and CDR2 is SYDVKM. V shed 6 bases, J shed 2 bases, and the junction held 3 bases outside the gene matches. The CDR3 sequence is 14 residues long. The CDR3 nucleotides read TGTGCCAGCAGAGGACAGGGGGCTACCTACGAGCAGTACTTC. This gives the protein CASRGQGATYEQYF.

V gene TRBV9 combines with J gene TRBJ2-6; 7 bases are shared with TRBD1. Germline CDR1 is SGDLS and CDR2 is YYNGEE. With V trimmed by 4 bases and J by 0 bases, 4 bases remained unmatched. The CDR3 has 16 amino acids. Here the CDR3 DNA reads TGTGCCAGCAGCCTGACAGGGCGCTCTGGGGCCAACGTCCTGACTTTC. Translating it yields CASSLTGRSGANVLTF.

This clone was found a few times. The chain joins TRBV28 to TRBJ2-3; tentative D call: TRBD1 (5 bases). The CDR3 is made up of 13 amino acids. Germline loops: CDR1 MDHEN, CDR2 SYDVKM. V was clipped by 6 bases and J by 1 base, with 8 bases between them. The CDR3 region is CASRGQGTDTQYF. The CDR3, as DNA: TGTGCCAGCAGGGGGCAAGGCACAGATACGCAGTATTTT.

There are a few counts of this clone. V gene TRBV5-6 combines with J gene TRBJ2-7; 10 nucleotides line up with TRBD2. With 0 bases clipped from V and 7 bases from J, the junction kept 7 bases outside the gene matches. CDR3 length: 15 residues. Germline values: CDR1 SGHDT, CDR2 YYEEEE. The CDR3 loop is CASSLGASGGGEQYF. CDR3 sequence (DNA): TGTGCCAGCAGCTTGGGAGCTAGCGGGGGTGGGGAGCAGTACTTC. The full variable domain, in which reference TRBV5-6 and TRBJ2-7 provide the parts outside the CDR3, is DAGVTQSPTHLIKTRGQQVTLRCSPKSGHDTVSWYQQALGQGPQFIFQYYEEEERQRGNFPDRFSGHQFPNYSSELNVNALLLGDSALYLCASSLGASGGGEQYFGPGTRLTVT.